The subject of this entry is one T cell receptor beta chain. Its antigen remains undetermined. The read finishes 3 residues shy of the CDR3 end, and the germline J gene is used to complete it. This sample was included in a study of T cells in women clearing cervical HPV infection (dated by TCRdb to 2017 to 2018). About the investigation overall: The cases were 20 to 25 women with histologically confirmed HPV16-related CIN3 or worse, and 2 of these cases were invasive cancers. Among cases, blood sampling occurred a median of roughly 150 days after lesion detection, with an interquartile range of about 80 to 230 days. The controls were 25 or so women whose single incident HPV16 infection cleared within 12 months with no development of precancer or cancer. Blood from cases was collected at the visit where the lesion was first found, while blood from controls was collected once the infection could no longer be detected. Cases and controls were matched on year of sample collection and on age within five years. This exploratory proof-of-principle case-control study, nested within the Guanacaste HPV Natural History Study in Costa Rica, compared TCR repertoires among women with different cervical HPV16 outcomes. Quality controls consisted of five blinded duplicates per group, for a total of around 60 samples made up of around 50 participants and about ten replicates. In the parent cohort, approximately 9,400 women aged 18 or older were enrolled in Guanacaste, Costa Rica, during about 1992 to 1994 and were followed for less than 8 years. Because only a few women had HLA typing data, the possibility that HLA type acted as a confounder could not be ruled out. Cases had a median age of almost 35 years compared with 38 for controls, and baseline characteristics showed no significant differences between the groups. The full study reports these points: TRBV6-7 relative abundance was lower in cases than in controls (approximately 0.11% versus 0.16%; Bonferroni P = 0.0008). The cross-sectional design could not show whether the associations came before the infection or were a result of it, and neither effector/memory subsets nor HPV-specific T cells were isolated. Cases were distinguished from controls with an estimated AUC of over 0.75 by random forest classifiers combining richness and V gene abundances. CIN3+ cases had significantly higher TCR repertoire richness than controls across sequencing depths, but evenness did not differ between the groups. Because the number of T cells in each sample was unknown, differences in richness could reflect differing T-cell content rather than repertoire biology.

TCR beta CDR3 regions were amplified by multiplex PCR using the immunoSEQ assay from an average of approximately 1,200 ng genomic DNA per sample. The assay corrected primer bias using a complete synthetic TCR repertoire to establish an amplification baseline. The amplicons were sequenced on the Illumina platform. For the original study's pipeline: Error correction of the sequences involved clustering with frequency ratios plus a modified nearest-neighbor algorithm, after which the sequences were analyzed in the immunoSEQ Analyzer using IMGT gene definitions. At each rarefaction depth, TCR richness and evenness were averaged across 20 rarefaction repeats, and samples with fewer sequences than that depth were excluded. Wilcoxon rank sum tests with FDR correction were used to compare relative abundances of V, D and J genes between the groups. An intraclass correlation of around 96% for TCR richness and an average of roughly 80% across 65 to 80 gene segments were obtained from the blinded duplicates. In TCRdb, the immuneACCESS table is reduced to in-frame sequences with V and J assigned. These tables do not hold every clone; where another copy was compared, an unresolved V gene accounts for under half, and the others remain unexplained. V and J calls plus clone size are reproduced from that table; the DNA served to infer D and trimming. This sample's table lists about 16,000 clones. The top ten clonotypes cover under 12% of the sample.

The CDR3 has 13 amino acids, counting the end cysteine and phenylalanine. Shown are 30 bases from within the CDR3, in frame from base 1. V is pared back by 4 bases and J by 3 bases, with 10 bases lying between the germline termini. Per the germline V gene, MNHNS is the CDR1 and SASEGT is the CDR2. Every participant had a single incident cervical HPV16 infection, and prevalent HPV16 infections were excluded. Cervical HPV DNA was detected with MY09/MY11 PCR, and genotyping was done by dot-blot hybridization. Approximately 15 mL of heparinized blood was centrifuged, after which the buffy coat was aliquoted, frozen at -30 degrees C, and then stored at -80 degrees C. QIAGEN kits were used to extract genomic DNA from the buffy coat specimens.

In this chain, TRBV6-1 is recombined with TRBJ2-7; the best D guess is TRBD1, with 6 bases matching. This sequence was found in a woman between 18 and 70 years old with a cervical HPV16 infection that either progressed to CIN3+ or cleared (not recorded which). What was sequenced was blood buffy coat. The sequenced part of the CDR3 DNA is TGTGCCAGCAGTGCGTTCAGGGGCTACGAG. Its product reads: CASSAFRGYE. The whole CDR3 region reads CASSAFRGYEQYF.